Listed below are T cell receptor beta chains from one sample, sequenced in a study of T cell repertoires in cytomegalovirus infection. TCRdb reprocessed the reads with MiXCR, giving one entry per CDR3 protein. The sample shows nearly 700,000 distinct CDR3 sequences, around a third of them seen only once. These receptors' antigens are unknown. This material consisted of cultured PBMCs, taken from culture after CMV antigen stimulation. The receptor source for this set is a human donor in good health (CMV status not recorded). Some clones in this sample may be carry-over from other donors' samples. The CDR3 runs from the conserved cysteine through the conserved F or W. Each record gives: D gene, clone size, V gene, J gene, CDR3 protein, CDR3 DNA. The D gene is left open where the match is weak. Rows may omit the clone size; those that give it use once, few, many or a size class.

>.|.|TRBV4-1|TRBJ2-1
CASSQGRGDNEQFF
TGCGCCAGCAGCCAAGGTAGGGGGGACAATGAGCAGTTCTTC
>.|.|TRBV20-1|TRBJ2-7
CSARRSGEQYF
TGCAGTGCTAGGCGGAGTGGCGAGCAGTACTTC
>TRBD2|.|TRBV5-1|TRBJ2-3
CASSLVGIAGDPRDTQYF
TGCGCCAGCAGCTTGGTAGGGATAGCGGGAGACCCACGGGATACGCAGTATTTT
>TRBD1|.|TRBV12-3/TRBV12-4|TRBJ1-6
CASSSLQGNDSPLHF
TGTGCCAGCAGTTCCTTACAGGGGAATGATTCACCCCTCCACTTT
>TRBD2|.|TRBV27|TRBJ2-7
CASRGGGREQYF
TGTGCCAGCCGCGGGGGTGGGCGCGAGCAGTACTTC
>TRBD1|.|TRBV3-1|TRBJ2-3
CASSPYRGRGTDTQYF
TGTGCCAGCAGCCCTTACAGGGGGCGCGGCACAGATACGCAGTATTTT
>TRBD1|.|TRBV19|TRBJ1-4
CASSTKTWTTGGEKLFF
TGTGCCAGTAGTACCAAGACCTGGACAACAGGGGGTGAAAAACTGTTTTTT
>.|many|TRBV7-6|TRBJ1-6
CASSLAVYNSPLHF
TGTGCCAGCAGCTTAGCAGTCTATAATTCACCCCTCCACTTT
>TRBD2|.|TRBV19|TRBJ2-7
CASSRPSGSNEQYF
TGTGCCAGTAGTAGACCTAGCGGGAGCAACGAGCAGTACTTC
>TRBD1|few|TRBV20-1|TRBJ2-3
CSAGDPGQSPDTQYF
TGCAGTGCGGGAGACCCGGGACAGTCCCCAGATACGCAGTATTTT